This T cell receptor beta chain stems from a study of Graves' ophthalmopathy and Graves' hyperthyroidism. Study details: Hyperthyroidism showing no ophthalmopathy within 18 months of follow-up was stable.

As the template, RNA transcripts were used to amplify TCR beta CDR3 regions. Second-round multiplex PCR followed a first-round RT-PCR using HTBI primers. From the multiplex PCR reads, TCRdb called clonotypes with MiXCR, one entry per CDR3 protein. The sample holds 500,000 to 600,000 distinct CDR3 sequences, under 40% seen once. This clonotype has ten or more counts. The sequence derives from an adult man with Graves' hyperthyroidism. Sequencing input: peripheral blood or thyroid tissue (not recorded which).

CDR3 protein: CYWTGTYPNYGYTF. For the CDR3, the DNA is TGTTACTGGACAGGGACCTATCCTAACTATGGCTACACCTTC. V usage is TRBV2 and J usage is TRBJ1-2; TRBD1 matches 8 bases. From germline, CDR1 is SNHLY and CDR2 FYNNEI. This CDR3 spans 14 amino acids.